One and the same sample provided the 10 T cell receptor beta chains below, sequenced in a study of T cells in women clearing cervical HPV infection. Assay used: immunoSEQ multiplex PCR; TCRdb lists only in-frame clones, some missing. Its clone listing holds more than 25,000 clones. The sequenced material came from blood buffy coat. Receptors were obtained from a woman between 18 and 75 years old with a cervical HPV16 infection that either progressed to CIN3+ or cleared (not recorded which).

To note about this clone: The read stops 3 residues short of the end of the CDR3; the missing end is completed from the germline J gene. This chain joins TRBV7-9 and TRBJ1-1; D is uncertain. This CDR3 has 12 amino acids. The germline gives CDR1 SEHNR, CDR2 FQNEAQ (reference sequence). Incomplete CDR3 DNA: TGTGCCAGCAGCCCTGCGGGCGGCGAG. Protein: CASSPAGGE. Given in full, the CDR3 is CASSPAGGEAFF.

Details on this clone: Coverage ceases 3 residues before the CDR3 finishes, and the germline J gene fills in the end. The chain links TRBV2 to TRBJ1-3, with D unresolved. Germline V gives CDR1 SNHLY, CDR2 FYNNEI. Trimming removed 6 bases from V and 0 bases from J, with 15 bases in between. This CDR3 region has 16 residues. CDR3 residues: CASRMTLYSSGNTIYF. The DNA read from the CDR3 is TGTGCCAGCAGAATGACTCTCTATAGCTCTGGAAACACC.

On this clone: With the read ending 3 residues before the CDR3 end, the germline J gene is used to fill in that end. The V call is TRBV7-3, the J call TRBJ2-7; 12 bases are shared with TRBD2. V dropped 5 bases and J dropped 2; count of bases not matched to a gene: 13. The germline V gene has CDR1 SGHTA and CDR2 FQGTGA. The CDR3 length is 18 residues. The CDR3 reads CASSPKRGLAGPTYEQYF. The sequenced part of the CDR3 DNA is TGTGCCAGCAGCCCCAAGAGAGGACTAGCGGGACCCACCTACGAG. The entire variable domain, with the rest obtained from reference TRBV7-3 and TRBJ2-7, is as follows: GAGVSQTPSNKVTEKGKYVELRCDPISGHTALYWYRQSLGQGPEFLIYFQGTGAADDSGLPNDRFFAVRPEGSVSTLKIQRTERGDSAVYLCASSPKRGLAGPTYEQYFGPGTRLTVT.

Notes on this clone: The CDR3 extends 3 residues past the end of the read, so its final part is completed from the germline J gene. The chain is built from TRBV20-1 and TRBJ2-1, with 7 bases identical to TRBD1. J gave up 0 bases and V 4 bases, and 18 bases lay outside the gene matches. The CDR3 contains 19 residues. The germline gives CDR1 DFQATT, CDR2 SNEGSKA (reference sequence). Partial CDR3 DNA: TGCAGTGCTACTCCACCGGGACAGAAATACCCTTACTCCTACAATGAG. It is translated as CSATPPGQKYPYSYNE. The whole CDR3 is CSATPPGQKYPYSYNEQFF.

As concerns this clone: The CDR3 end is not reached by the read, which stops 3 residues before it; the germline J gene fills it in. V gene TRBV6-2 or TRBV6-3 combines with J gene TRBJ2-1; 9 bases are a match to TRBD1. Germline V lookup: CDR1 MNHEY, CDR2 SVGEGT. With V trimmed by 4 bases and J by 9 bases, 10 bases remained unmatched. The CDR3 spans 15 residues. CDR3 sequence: CASSLSGTGLSEQFF. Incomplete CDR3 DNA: TGTGCCAGCAGTTTGTCCGGGACAGGGTTGAGTGAG.

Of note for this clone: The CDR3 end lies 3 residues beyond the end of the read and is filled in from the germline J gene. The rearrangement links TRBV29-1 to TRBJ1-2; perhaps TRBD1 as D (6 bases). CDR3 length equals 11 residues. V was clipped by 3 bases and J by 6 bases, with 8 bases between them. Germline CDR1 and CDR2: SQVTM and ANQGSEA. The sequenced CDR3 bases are TGCAGCGTTGAGCAGGGGCATGGC. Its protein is CSVEQGHG. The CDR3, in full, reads CSVEQGHGYTF.

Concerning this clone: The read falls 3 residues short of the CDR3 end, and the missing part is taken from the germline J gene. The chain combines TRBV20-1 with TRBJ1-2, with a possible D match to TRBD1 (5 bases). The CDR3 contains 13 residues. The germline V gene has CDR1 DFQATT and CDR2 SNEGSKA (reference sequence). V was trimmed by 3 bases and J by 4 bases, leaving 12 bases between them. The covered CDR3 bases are TGCAGTGCTAGTACACCCGGGGGCTATGGC. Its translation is CSASTPGGYG. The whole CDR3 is CSASTPGGYGYTF.

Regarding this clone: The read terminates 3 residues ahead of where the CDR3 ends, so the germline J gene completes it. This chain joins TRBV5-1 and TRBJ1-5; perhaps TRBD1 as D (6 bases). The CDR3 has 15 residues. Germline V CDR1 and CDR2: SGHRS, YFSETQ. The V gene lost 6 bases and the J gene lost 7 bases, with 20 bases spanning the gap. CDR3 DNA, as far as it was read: TGCGCCAGCAAGCCTTCCCAGGGGCGAGGGCAGCCC. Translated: CASKPSQGRGQP. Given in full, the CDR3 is CASKPSQGRGQPQHF.

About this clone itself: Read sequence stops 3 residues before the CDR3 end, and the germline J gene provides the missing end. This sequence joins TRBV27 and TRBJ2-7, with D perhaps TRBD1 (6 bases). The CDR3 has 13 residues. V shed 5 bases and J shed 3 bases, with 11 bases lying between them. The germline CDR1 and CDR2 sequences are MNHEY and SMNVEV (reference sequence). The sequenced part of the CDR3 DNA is TGTGCCAGCAGTCCAGGGGCTATCTACGAG. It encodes CASSPGAIYE. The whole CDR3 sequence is CASSPGAIYEQYF.

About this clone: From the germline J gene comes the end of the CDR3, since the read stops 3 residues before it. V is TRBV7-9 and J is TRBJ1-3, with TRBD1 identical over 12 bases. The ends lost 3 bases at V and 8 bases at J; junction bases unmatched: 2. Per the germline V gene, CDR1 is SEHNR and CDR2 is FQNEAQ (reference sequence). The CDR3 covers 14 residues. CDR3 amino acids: CASSLGTGGYTIYF. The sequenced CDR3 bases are TGTGCCAGCAGCTTGGGGACAGGGGGCTACACC.